The sequence of this T cell receptor (beta chain) was determined in a study of shared clonotypes between healthy human individuals. Using immunoSEQ multiplex PCR, the repertoire was profiled, and TCRdb retains in-frame clones only, with some absent. The data show 2 million to 2.5 million clones, around 95% seen once. Whole-study findings and limits: Several donors shared about 5% of their naive CD4 clonotypes. Large depth notwithstanding, sorted-subset sequencing proved incomplete by rarefaction.

Turning to this clone: No antigen is known for it.

Healthy HIV-negative adults without recent acute infections or vaccinations served as donors. In germline, CDR1 is SGHDT, CDR2 YYEEEE. The CDR3 length is 15 residues. V was clipped by 4 bases and J by 3 bases; unmatched bases: 7. The clonotype comes from a man aged 18 to 29 in good health. The chain uses TRBV5-6 and TRBJ2-7, with TRBD1 matching 10 bases. The sample was naive CD4+ T cells sorted from blood. Subset indicated: CD45RA+ positively selected. CDR3 sequence: CASSPDRGGNYEQYF. CDR3 nucleotide sequence: TGTGCCAGCAGCCCGGACAGGGGGGGAAACTACGAGCAGTACTTC.